Listed below are T cell receptor beta chains from one sample, sequenced in a study of cytomegalovirus exposure and HLA in healthy donors. The table came from immunoSEQ multiplex PCR; TCRdb's copy has only in-frame clones and leaves some out. The sample lists some 98,000 clones, under 70% occurring once. The sample was PBMCs. The receptors derive from a man aged 45-65 years in good health and CMV-seronegative. Both conserved end residues are part of each CDR3. A D gene is named only where the DNA matches it firmly. Part of the rows lack a size; the others show once, few, many or a class for expanded clones.

size	J	length	V	D	DNA	CDR3
-	TRBJ1-2	16	TRBV27	TRBD1	TGTGCCAGCAGTCCCCGGACAGGGGCGCTATCCTATGGCTACACCTTC	CASSPRTGALSYGYTF
-	TRBJ2-7	12	TRBV7-9	-	TGTTCCAGCAGCTTAGGGAGATACGAGCAGTACTTC	CSSSLGRYEQYF
few	TRBJ1-1	13	TRBV2	TRBD1	TGTGCCAGCAGTCCTCAGGGGGGCACTGAAGCTTTCTTT	CASSPQGGTEAFF
-	TRBJ1-5	13	TRBV2	-	TGTGCCAGCATTCGGCGGCAGAATCAGCCCCAGCATTTT	CASIRRQNQPQHF
-	TRBJ1-2	14	TRBV28	-	TGTGCCAGCAGCGAAGACAGACGAACTGGTGGCTACACCTTC	CASSEDRRTGGYTF
-	TRBJ2-1	15	TRBV6-5	-	TGTGCCAGCAGTTACACTGAGGGAGTCTACAATGAGCAGTTCTTC	CASSYTEGVYNEQFF
few	TRBJ2-3	13	TRBV15	-	TGTGCCACCAGCAGAGTTCTAGGGGAAGCGCAGTATTTT	CATSRVLGEAQYF
-	TRBJ1-5	15	TRBV2	-	TGTGCCAGCAGTGGGGGGGATAGAGGTAATCAGCCCCAGCATTTT	CASSGGDRGNQPQHF
-	TRBJ1-5	15	TRBV19	TRBD1	TGTGCCAGTAGGGCCCGGACAGGGTGGAATCAGCCCCAGCATTTT	CASRARTGWNQPQHF
-	TRBJ2-7	15	TRBV7-2	TRBD2	TGTGCCAGCAGCTTAAGGGCTAGCGGTTCCTACGAGCAGTACTTC	CASSLRASGSYEQYF
-	TRBJ2-3	15	TRBV7-7	TRBD1	TGTGCTAGCAGTTTCAGGGGGCTTAGCACAGATACGCAGTATTTT	CASSFRGLSTDTQYF
-	TRBJ2-1	15	TRBV11-2	TRBD1	TGTGCCAGCAGCGCAGGGGGCAGCTCCTACAATGAGCAGTTCTTC	CASSAGGSSYNEQFF
-	TRBJ1-1	14	TRBV7-8	-	TGTGCCAGCCACACGTCGGAGTTTAACACTGAAGCTTTCTTT	CASHTSEFNTEAFF
-	TRBJ2-7	13	TRBV5-1	-	TGCGCCAGCAGCTCCTGGGGGGGCGACGAGCAGTACTTC	CASSSWGGDEQYF
-	TRBJ1-5	16	TRBV6-6	-	TGTGCCAGCAGTTACGGTATCCAGAAAATAAATCAGCCCCAGCATTTT	CASSYGIQKINQPQHF
-	TRBJ1-1	16	TRBV30	TRBD1	TGTGCCTGGAGCCGACAGGGGTGGGGGCAAAGGGCTGAAGCTTTCTTT	CAWSRQGWGQRAEAFF
-	TRBJ2-2	16	TRBV4-2	TRBD2	TGTGCCAGCAGCCAATTCTTGGCGGGGGGGGTCGGGGAGCTGTTTTTT	CASSQFLAGGVGELFF
once	TRBJ2-7	12	TRBV6-6	-	TGTGCCAGCGCCTCGCGGGTCTACGAGCAGTACTTC	CASASRVYEQYF
-	TRBJ2-2	17	TRBV27	TRBD1	TGTGCCAGCAGTTTAAGGGCAGGGGGCCTGGGCACCGGGGAGCTGTTTTTT	CASSLRAGGLGTGELFF
-	TRBJ2-7	16	TRBV15	TRBD2	TGTGCCACCAGCAGAGATATAGGGACTATTATCTACGAGCAGTACTTC	CATSRDIGTIIYEQYF
-	TRBJ2-3	15	TRBV7-9	-	TGTGCCAGCAGCCTCCCGGTCAAGTCGTCGGATACGCAGTATTTT	CASSLPVKSSDTQYF
once	TRBJ2-1	13	TRBV4-1	-	TGCGCCAGCAGCCAATCCCCATACAATGAGCAGTTCTTC	CASSQSPYNEQFF
few	TRBJ2-3	14	TRBV13	TRBD1	TGTGCCAGCAGCCCAACAGGGGGCCAGCGTACGCAGTATTTT	CASSPTGGQRTQYF
-	TRBJ2-1	17	TRBV4-2	-	TGTGCCAGCAGCCAAGAAGGACCCGGGGACTTACTGAATGAGCAGTTCTTC	CASSQEGPGDLLNEQFF
-	TRBJ1-2	14	TRBV11-3	-	TGTGCCAGCAGCGGCCGGAGGCAGACCTATGGCTACACCTTC	CASSGRRQTYGYTF
once	TRBJ2-3	18	TRBV28	-	TGTGCCAGCAGTTTACCCTATCCGGGGTTAGCTAGCACAGATACGCAGTATTTT	CASSLPYPGLASTDTQYF
-	TRBJ2-3	18	TRBV4-2	TRBD2	TGTGCCAGCAGCCAAAGGACTAGCGGGGGGGCCTTCCAAGATACGCAGTATTTT	CASSQRTSGGAFQDTQYF
-	TRBJ2-1	14	TRBV29-1	-	TGCAGCGGTGCGAGTCGGAGCTCCTACAATGAGCAGTTCTTC	CSGASRSSYNEQFF
-	TRBJ2-1	15	TRBV5-5	TRBD2	TGTGCCAGCAGCTTCCGACTAGCGGGAGTGCAGGAGCAGTTCTTC	CASSFRLAGVQEQFF
-	TRBJ2-3	14	TRBV6-4	-	TGTGCCAGCAGCCCAGCGGAGAGCACAGATACGCAGTATTTT	CASSPAESTDTQYF
-	TRBJ2-7	15	TRBV4-2	-	TGTGCCAGCAGCCAAGGTACGTCGCAGGGCTTCGAGCAGTACTTC	CASSQGTSQGFEQYF
-	TRBJ2-7	15	TRBV27	TRBD2	TGTGCCAGCAGTGCCAGACTAGCGGAAGCCTACGAGCAGTACTTC	CASSARLAEAYEQYF
-	TRBJ1-6	15	TRBV5-4	TRBD1	TGTGCCAGCAGCTCCCGGGACAGCTATAATTCACCCCTCCACTTT	CASSSRDSYNSPLHF
-	TRBJ2-2	15	TRBV28	TRBD1	TGTGCCAGCAGTTTTGGACAGGGGTCCACCGGGGAGCTGTTTTTT	CASSFGQGSTGELFF
-	TRBJ1-2	18	TRBV11-2	TRBD1	TGTGCCAGCAGCTTTCTTGGGCAGGGGGCCGGGCCCGGTTATGGCTACACCTTC	CASSFLGQGAGPGYGYTF
-	TRBJ2-2	15	TRBV6-6	-	TGTGCCAGCAGTACTCCGGACACGCCGACCGGGGAGCTGTTTTTT	CASSTPDTPTGELFF